This T cell receptor (beta chain) originates from a study of PD-L1 blockade in urothelial cancer. Background on the study: The study recovered a median of around 130,000 T cells per blood sample.

Specified time point: pretreatment peripheral blood. Repertoires were generated with immunoSEQ multiplex PCR, while TCRdb's copy carries only in-frame clones and drops some. This table has under 50,000 clones, about 89% appearing once. This clone was observed a handful of times. Germline lookup yields CDR1 SGHTA and CDR2 FQGNSA. Trimming removed 0 bases from V and 6 bases from J, with 15 bases in between. There are 16 residues in the CDR3. The TCR sequence derives from a woman between 55 and 75 years old with urothelial cancer. The rearrangement links TRBV7-2 to TRBJ2-1, with a tentative D call TRBD2 (6 bases). The sample consisted of PBMCs, taken around atezolizumab (anti-PD-L1) treatment. CDR3 nucleotides: TGTGCCAGCAGCTTAGCGGGAGCGGGTCGGGGCAATGAGCAGTTCTTC. This sequence encodes CASSLAGAGRGNEQFF. Drawing the rest from reference TRBV7-2 and TRBJ2-1, the complete variable domain is GAGVSQSPSNKVTEKGKDVELRCDPISGHTALYWYRQSLGQGLEFLIYFQGNSAPDKSGLPSDRFSAERTGGSVSTLTIQRTQQEDSAVYLCASSLAGAGRGNEQFFGPGTRLTVL.